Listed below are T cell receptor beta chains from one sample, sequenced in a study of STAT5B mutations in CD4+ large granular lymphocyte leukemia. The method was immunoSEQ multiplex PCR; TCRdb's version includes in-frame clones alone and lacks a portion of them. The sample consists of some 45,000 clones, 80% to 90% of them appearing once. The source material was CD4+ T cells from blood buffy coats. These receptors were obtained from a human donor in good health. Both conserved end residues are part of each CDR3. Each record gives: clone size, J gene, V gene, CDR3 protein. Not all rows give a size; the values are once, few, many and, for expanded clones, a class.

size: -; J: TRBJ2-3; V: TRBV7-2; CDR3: CASSLASGSTDTQYF
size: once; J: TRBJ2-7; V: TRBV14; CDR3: CASSQVASGPSYEQYF
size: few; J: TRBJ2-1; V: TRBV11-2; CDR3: CASSSLAGGTNNEQFF
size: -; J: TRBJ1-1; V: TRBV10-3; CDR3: CAISEGQGARGTNTEAFF
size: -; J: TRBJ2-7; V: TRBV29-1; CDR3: CSVGDYEQYF
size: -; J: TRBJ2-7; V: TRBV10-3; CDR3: CAIRSSVDSYEQYF
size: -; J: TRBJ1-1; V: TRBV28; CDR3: CASGGGTVRRSEAFF
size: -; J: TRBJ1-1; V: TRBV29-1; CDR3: CSVDRAGDTEAFF
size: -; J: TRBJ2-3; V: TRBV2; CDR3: CASRATSGTDTQYF
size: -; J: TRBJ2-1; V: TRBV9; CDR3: CASSVERSLAHEQFF
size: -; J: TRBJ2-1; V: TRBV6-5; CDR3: CASTPLKGGYNEQFF
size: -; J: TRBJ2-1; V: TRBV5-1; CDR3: CASSFGQSYNEQFF
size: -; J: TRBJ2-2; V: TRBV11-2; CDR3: CASSDLAANTGELFF
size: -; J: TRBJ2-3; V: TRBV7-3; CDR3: CASSPGQGTDTQYF
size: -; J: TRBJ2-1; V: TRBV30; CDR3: CAWSVQSGGGQFF
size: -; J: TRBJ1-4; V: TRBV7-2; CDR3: CASSLRVRGVHEKLFF
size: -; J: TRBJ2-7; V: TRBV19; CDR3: CASSYGTAGSYEQYF
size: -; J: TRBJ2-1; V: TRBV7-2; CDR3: CASSAGLAGGRRNEQFF
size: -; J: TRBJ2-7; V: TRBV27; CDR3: CASSLASGSDEQYF
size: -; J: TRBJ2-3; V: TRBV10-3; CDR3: CAISLNAADTQYF
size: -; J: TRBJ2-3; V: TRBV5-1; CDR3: CASSVGLSRDTQYF
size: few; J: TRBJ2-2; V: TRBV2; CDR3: CASSRQGANTGELFF
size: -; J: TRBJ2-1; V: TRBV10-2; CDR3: CASSAVPLAGAYNEQFF
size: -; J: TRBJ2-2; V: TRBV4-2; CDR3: CASSLPGTATGELFF
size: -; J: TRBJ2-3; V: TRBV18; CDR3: CASSPDRTSDTQYF
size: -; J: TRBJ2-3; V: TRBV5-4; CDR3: CASQSGTSGTDTQYF
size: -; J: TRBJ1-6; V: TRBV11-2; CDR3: CASSLVQNNSPLHF
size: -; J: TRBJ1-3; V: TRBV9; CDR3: CASCTGASGNTIYF
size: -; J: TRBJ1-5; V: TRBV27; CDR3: CASSLDRNQPQHF
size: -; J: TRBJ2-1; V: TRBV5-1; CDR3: CASSLGRNNEQFF
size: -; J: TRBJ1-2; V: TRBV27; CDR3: CASSLGTGKYGYTF
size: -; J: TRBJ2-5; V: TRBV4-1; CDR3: CASSPEANFRETQYF
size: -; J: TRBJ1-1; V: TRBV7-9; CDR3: CASSDPGRPETEAFF
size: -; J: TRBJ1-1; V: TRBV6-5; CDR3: CASSLPRGQAFF
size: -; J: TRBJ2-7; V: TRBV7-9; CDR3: CASRTRGSGEQYF
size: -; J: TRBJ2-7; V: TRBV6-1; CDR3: CASSGGITRPYEQYF
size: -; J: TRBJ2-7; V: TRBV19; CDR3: CASRGQGAGEQYF
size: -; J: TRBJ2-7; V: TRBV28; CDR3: CASSLGGNYEQYF
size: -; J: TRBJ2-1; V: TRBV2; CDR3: CASSEAGNDNEQFF
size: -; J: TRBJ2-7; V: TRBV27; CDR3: CASRKDGLTFGSVKRTYEQYF
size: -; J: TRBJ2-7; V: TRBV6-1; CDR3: CASCPLTSGSYEQYF
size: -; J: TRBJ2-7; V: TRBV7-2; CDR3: CASSKLAGALEQYF
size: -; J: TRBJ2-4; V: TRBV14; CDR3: CASSQGGTRYTKNIQYF
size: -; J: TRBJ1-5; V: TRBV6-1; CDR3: CASSEWGVNSNQPQHF
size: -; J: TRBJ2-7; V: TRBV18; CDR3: CASSNGVAKYF
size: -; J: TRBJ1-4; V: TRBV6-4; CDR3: CSRGGRDDEKLFF
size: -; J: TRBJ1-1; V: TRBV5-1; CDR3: CASSRGVLSGNMNTEAFF
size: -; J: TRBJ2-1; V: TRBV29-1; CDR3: CSVVTPGYNEQFF
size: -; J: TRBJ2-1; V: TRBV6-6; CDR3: CASSGTSGIPNHEQFF